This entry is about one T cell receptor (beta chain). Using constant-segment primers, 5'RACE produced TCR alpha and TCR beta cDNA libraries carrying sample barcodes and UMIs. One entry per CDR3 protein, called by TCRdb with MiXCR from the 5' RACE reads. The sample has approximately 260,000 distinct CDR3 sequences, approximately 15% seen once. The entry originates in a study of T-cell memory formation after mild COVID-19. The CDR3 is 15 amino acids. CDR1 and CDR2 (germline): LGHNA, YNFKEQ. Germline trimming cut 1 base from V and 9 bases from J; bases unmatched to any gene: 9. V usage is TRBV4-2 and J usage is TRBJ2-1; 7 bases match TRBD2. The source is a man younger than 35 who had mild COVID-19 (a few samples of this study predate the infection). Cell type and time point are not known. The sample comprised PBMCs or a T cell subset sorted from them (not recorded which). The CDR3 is CASSQGQGGISEQFF. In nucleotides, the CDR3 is TGTGCCAGCAGCCAAGGGCAGGGAGGGATAAGTGAGCAGTTCTTC.